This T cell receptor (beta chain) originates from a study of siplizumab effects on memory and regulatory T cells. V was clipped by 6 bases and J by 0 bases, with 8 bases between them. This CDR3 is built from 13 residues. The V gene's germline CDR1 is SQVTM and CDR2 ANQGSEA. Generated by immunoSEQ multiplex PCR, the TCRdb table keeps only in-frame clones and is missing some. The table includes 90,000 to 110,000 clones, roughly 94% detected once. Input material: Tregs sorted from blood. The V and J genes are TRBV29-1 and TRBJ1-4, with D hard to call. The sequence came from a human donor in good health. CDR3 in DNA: TGCAGCGTGGCCCCTGCAACTAATGAAAAACTGTTTTTT. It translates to CSVAPATNEKLFF.